This note documents a single TCR beta chain sequence. Its antigen is undetermined. This record belongs to a study of T cell clones after liver transplantation. Whole-study context: Liver transplant recipients had immunosuppression withdrawal attempted within 2 years. HCV positivity affected three of eight recipients; the rest lacked autoimmune or viral indications. Tolerant meant at least one year fully off immunosuppression without liver enzymes above twice normal.

The table came from immunoSEQ multiplex PCR; TCRdb's copy has only in-frame clones and leaves some out. The profile shows fewer than 85,000 clones, 80% of them singletons. Regarding the study as a whole: In most of the 8 subjects, circulating graft-donor-reactive CD4 TCRbeta sequences fell significantly after transplant.

Trimming took off 6 bases at V and 0 bases at J, with 12 bases between the two ends. CDR1 MGHRA and CDR2 YSYEKL come from the germline V gene. This CDR3 contains 14 residues. Material: CD4+ T cells from blood, obtained 12 months after liver transplant. The receptor's source is a human patient who received a liver transplant. Some T cells could come from the graft donor. The chain uses TRBV4-1 and TRBJ2-7, with D possibly matching TRBD2 (6 bases). CDR3 region: CASRSSGVSYEQYF. The CDR3 DNA is TGCGCCAGCAGGAGCTCGGGGGTCTCCTACGAGCAGTACTTC.